The present TCR beta chain was sequenced within a study of blood T cell repertoires in COVID-19. For the study at large: Italy, Spain and the United States were the sources of the convalescent and acute COVID-19 samples. PBMCs, B-cell-depleted T cells, or T cells were the source of the cDNA or gDNA that made up the material.

Original methodology: How many nucleated cells were present was estimated from reference gene primer amplification. Sequencing used immunoSEQ multiplex PCR; TCRdb keeps in-frame clones, though not all of them. D and trimming were read from the DNA, whereas the V and J calls and clone size are those reported in that table. Seen here are tens of thousands of clones, roughly 86% observed once, and the top ten hold more than 6.5%. The length of the CDR3 is 16 residues. J lost 0 bases, V lost 5 bases, and 3 bases had no gene match. In germline, CDR1 is LNHDA, CDR2 SQIVND (reference sequence). The source material was peripheral blood. V usage is TRBV19 and J usage is TRBJ1-6; 8 bases agree with TRBD1. This clonotype was obtained from a man over 45 with active COVID-19. The CDR3 coding sequence is TGTGCCAGTAGTCGGACAGGGAGCTCCTATAATTCACCCCTCCACTTT. This codes for CASSRTGSSYNSPLHF.